Listed here are 13 T cell receptor beta chains from one sample, sequenced in a study of control samples from healthy donors and cancer patients. Measured with immunoSEQ multiplex PCR; TCRdb has only the in-frame clones, and not every one. The sample includes about 18,000 clones, around 83% of them seen just once. Sequencing used PBMCs. The receptors were sampled from an older man with head and neck cancer.

This rearrangement joins TRBV5-4 to TRBJ1-1; D ambiguous. The CDR3 loop spans 18 amino acids. V shed 3 bases and J shed 3 bases, with 24 bases lying between them. Germline loops: CDR1 SGHNT, CDR2 YYREEE (reference sequence). The CDR3 nucleotides read TGTGCCAGCAGCTCGGCCGCCTTTGGGTTGACGACTTACACTGAAGCTTTCTTT. Translation: CASSSAAFGLTTYTEAFF. The full variable domain, completed using reference TRBV5-4 and TRBJ1-1, is ETGVTQSPTHLIKTRGQQVTLRCSSQSGHNTVSWYQQALGQGPQFIFQYYREEENGRGNFPPRFSGLQFPNYSSELNVNALELDDSALYLCASSSAAFGLTTYTEAFFGQGTRLTVV.

This rearrangement joins TRBV5-3 to TRBJ2-1; TRBD1 matches 11 bases. TRBV5-3 is placed among ORFs of uncertain function. The CDR3 covers 15 residues. J gave up 9 bases and V 4 bases, and 9 bases lay outside the gene matches. CDR3 protein: CARSNTGTGGSEQFF. The CDR3 nucleotides are TGTGCCAGAAGCAACACCGGGACAGGGGGATCTGAGCAGTTCTTC.

The gene calls are TRBV5-1 and TRBJ2-1, with D unresolved. Germline V gene sequence: CDR1 SGHRS, CDR2 YFSETQ. Trimming took 2 bases from V and 0 from J, leaving 12 bases between them. This CDR3 is built from 16 residues. DNA of the CDR3: TGCGCCAGCAGCTTCCGCGGCTCGAGCTCCTACAATGAGCAGTTCTTC. Amino acids: CASSFRGSSSYNEQFF.

CDR3 nucleotides: TGTGCCAGCAGCGTAACAGGGGGCTTTAATGGCTACACCTTC. Protein: CASSVTGGFNGYTF. V is TRBV9 and J is TRBJ1-2; 9 bases align to TRBD1. The V and J ends lost 1 base and 6 bases, in that order; junction bases with no gene match: 4. Germline V gene data show CDR1 as SGDLS and CDR2 as YYNGEE. This CDR3 has 14 residues.

The genes are TRBV27 and TRBJ2-3, with D perhaps TRBD2 (6 bases). V lost 5 bases, J lost 2 bases, and 20 bases lay in between. The CDR3 is 17 residues long. Germline CDR1 MNHEY, CDR2 SMNVEV (reference sequence). CDR3 DNA: TGTGCCAGCAGTCCACATCCTCCGGGACTTTCCACAGATACGCAGTATTTT. Protein: CASSPHPPGLSTDTQYF.

This clone came up a few times. This sequence joins TRBV5-6 and TRBJ1-4; 9 nucleotides agree with TRBD1. V gave up 2 bases and J gave up 8 bases; unmatched junction bases: 7. CDR3 length: 15 amino acids. Germline V gives CDR1 SGHDT, CDR2 YYEEEE. The CDR3 loop reads CASSFLRDRVEKLFF. In DNA, the CDR3 is TGTGCCAGCAGCTTCCTCCGGGACAGGGTCGAAAAACTGTTTTTT.

V and J are TRBV7-9 and TRBJ2-7; D is uncertain. This CDR3 has 13 amino acids. Trimming removed 2 bases at V and 3 bases at J, with 8 bases between. Germline CDR1 SEHNR, CDR2 FQNEAQ (reference sequence). The CDR3 DNA reads as TGTGCCAGCAGCTTATTAGAGGTCTACGAGCAGTACTTC. Its translation is CASSLLEVYEQYF.

As for this clone: Compared with germline, one end of the junction differs, possibly owing to a read error. The chain combines TRBV11-2 with TRBJ1-2; D unclear. Germline V gives CDR1 SGHAT, CDR2 FQNNGV. The CDR3 has 14 residues. As DNA, the CDR3 is TGTGCCAGCAGCTTAGTTACATCTCACTATGGCCACACCTTC. Its protein is CASSLVTSHYGHTF.

This clone has a single count. The rearrangement links TRBV15 to TRBJ2-7, with 8 positions matching TRBD2. This CDR3 has 12 residues. The V segment lost 6 bases and the J segment 12 bases; nucleotides outside the gene matches: 10. Germline V gene sequence: CDR1 LNHNV, CDR2 YYDKDF (reference sequence). The CDR3: CATRGGGRSLYF. The CDR3 nucleotides are TGTGCCACCAGGGGCGGCGGGAGGTCGTTGTACTTC.

The V and J genes are TRBV10-3 and TRBJ1-1, with a tentative D call TRBD1 (6 bases). Germline CDR1 ENHRY, CDR2 SYGVKD. This CDR3 comprises 15 residues. Trimming took 10 bases from V and 0 from J, leaving 18 bases between them. In DNA form, the CDR3 reads TGTGCCACGGGGGCTTTTGTGGAGGTGAACACTGAAGCTTTCTTT. As protein: CATGAFVEVNTEAFF.

The chain couples TRBV2 to TRBJ2-7, with TRBD1 identical over 9 bases. Trimming at V came to 5 bases and at J to 4 bases, leaving 6 bases not matched to a gene. Germline CDR1 SNHLY, CDR2 FYNNEI. The CDR3 is made up of 14 amino acids. CDR3 bases: TGTGCCAGCAGTATTGACAGGGGGGAATACGAGCAGTACTTC. Residues: CASSIDRGEYEQYF.

V is TRBV7-9 and J is TRBJ1-2; possible D gene TRBD1, 5 bases. Germline CDR1 SEHNR, CDR2 FQNEAQ (reference sequence). The ends were cut back, 3 bases at V and 4 bases at J, with 15 bases in the middle. CDR3 length: 15 residues. The CDR3 region is CASSLAQGELYGYTF. The CDR3 DNA sequence: TGTGCCAGCAGCTTGGCCCAGGGAGAGCTCTATGGCTACACCTTC.

V and J are TRBV9 and TRBJ2-2, with 7 bases aligning to TRBD2. Germline V gene sequence: CDR1 SGDLS, CDR2 YYNGEE. The V gene end was trimmed by 3 bases and the J gene end by 4 bases; junction bases not matched to a gene: 15. This CDR3 is 18 amino acids long. The CDR3 DNA reads TGTGCCAGCAGCGCATATGAGGGGAGGGGAGTAAGCACCGGGGAGCTGTTTTTT. Translated: CASSAYEGRGVSTGELFF.